This T cell receptor (beta chain) is from a study of naive and memory T cell subsets. Both TRBC1 and TRBC2 were covered by a beta constant-region primer of two equimolar oligonucleotides. Nested alpha and beta constant-region primers with the SP2 primer drove four PCR rounds on ligated cDNA. From the UMI-ligation and nested PCR reads, TCRdb called clonotypes with MiXCR, one entry per CDR3 protein. There are over 130,000 distinct CDR3 sequences in the sample; under 25% occur only once, and more than 0.6% lies in the top ten. The CDR3 runs 17 residues. CDR1 SGHNT and CDR2 YENEEA come from the germline V gene. The V gene lost 3 bases and the J gene lost 4 bases, with 19 bases spanning the gap. Study-level results: Possibly reflecting memory cells re-expressing CD45RA, a few larger clonotypes occurred in naive repertoires, especially CD8. TCR counts from RNA may reflect activation-linked expression changes.

This clonotype was picked up many times. Its matching antigen is unknown. Sequenced material: naive CD8+ T cells from blood. This TCR came from a human donor in good health. The chain couples TRBV11-3 to TRBJ1-5; D is ambiguous. The CDR3 nucleotides are TGTGCCAGCAGCTTTAGATTGCTGAAGTTGGTTAATCAGCCCCAGCATTTT. Protein: CASSFRLLKLVNQPQHF.